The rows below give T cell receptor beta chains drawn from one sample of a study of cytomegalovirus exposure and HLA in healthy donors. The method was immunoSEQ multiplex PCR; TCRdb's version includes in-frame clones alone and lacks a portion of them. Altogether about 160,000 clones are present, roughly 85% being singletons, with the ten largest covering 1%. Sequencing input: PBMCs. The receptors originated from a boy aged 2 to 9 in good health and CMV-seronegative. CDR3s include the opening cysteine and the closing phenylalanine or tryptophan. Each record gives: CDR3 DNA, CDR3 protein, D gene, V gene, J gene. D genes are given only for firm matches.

TGCGCCAGCAGCTTGGCCGTGTCGGTTAACACCGGGGAGCTGTTTTTT	CASSLAVSVNTGELFF	.	TRBV5-1	TRBJ2-2
TGCGCCAGCAAGTCTGCGGGGTCGAACACCGGGGAGCTGTTTTTT	CASKSAGSNTGELFF	.	TRBV10-2	TRBJ2-2
TGTGCCAGTAGTATAGGACTAGCTTCGGCCGGGGAGCTGTTTTTT	CASSIGLASAGELFF	TRBD2	TRBV19	TRBJ2-2
TGTGCCAGCAGTTTATCGCGGGAGGGTGTATACGAGCAGTACTTC	CASSLSREGVYEQYF	TRBD2	TRBV27	TRBJ2-7
TGTGCCACCAGCAGACCTGTTCAGGGAGGGGAAAAACTGTTTTTT	CATSRPVQGGEKLFF	.	TRBV15	TRBJ1-4
TGCGCCAGCAGCGGGACAGGGGGAGATGAAGCTTTCTTT	CASSGTGGDEAFF	TRBD1	TRBV5-1	TRBJ1-1
TGTTCCAGCAGCGTCAGGGTCGGTGAAGCTTTCTTT	CSSSVRVGEAFF	.	TRBV7-9	TRBJ1-1
TGTGCCAGCAGCTCACCCGGGTACGAACCCCTCCACTTT	CASSSPGYEPLHF	.	TRBV5-6	TRBJ1-6
TGTGCCTGGAGTATCGCCGAGGGCTATGGCTACACCTTC	CAWSIAEGYGYTF	.	TRBV30	TRBJ1-2
TGTGCCAGCAGTTACCCCCCCGACAGCTCAAATGGCTACACCTTC	CASSYPPDSSNGYTF	.	TRBV6-6	TRBJ1-2